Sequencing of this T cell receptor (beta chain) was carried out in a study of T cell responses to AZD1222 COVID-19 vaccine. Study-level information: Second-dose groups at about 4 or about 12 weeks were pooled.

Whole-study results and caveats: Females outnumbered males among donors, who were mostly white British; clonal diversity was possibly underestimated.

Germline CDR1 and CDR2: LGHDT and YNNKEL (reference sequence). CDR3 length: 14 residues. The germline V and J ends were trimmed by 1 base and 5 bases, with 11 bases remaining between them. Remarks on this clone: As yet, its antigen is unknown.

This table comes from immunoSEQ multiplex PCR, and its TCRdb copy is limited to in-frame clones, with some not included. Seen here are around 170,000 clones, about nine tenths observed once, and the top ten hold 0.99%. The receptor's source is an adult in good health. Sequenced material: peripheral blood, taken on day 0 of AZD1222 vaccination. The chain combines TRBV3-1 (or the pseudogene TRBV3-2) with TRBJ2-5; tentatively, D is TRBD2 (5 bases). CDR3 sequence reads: CASSQATRGETQYF. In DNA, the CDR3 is TGTGCCAGCAGCCAAGCTACTCGCGGGGAGACCCAGTACTTC.